The T cell receptor beta chain under discussion was sequenced for a study of CD8+CD57+ T cells in acquired aplastic anemia. Looking at the study overall: The average for DNA from sorted CD4+ and CD8+ cells was 3.2 ug. An average of roughly 10 million reads for CD4+ cells was obtained from healthy donors. Study-wide points: Overlapping CD8+ CDR3 repertoires of patients and controls contained under 35 shared sequences. Patients showed no significant difference from controls in CD8+ Simpson's diversity.

For CDR3 and TCR beta VDJ profiling, genomic DNA was the template used. TCRdb analysed the reads with MiXCR anew, one entry per CDR3 protein. The sample lists 110,000 or so distinct CDR3 sequences, 51% occurring once. This clonotype appeared once. Its antigen is unknown. The junction departs from germline at one end; a sequencing error may be responsible. Germline lookup yields CDR1 SGDLS and CDR2 YYNGEE. The CDR3 length is 16 residues. J is TRBJ1-4 and V is TRBV9; maybe TRBD1 (6 bases). Sequencing input: sorted CD4+, CD8+, or CD8+CD57+ T cells (not recorded which) from PBMCs. This TCR came from a human donor in good health, serving as a control. The CDR3 is CAGSVGSGDVGEKLFF. The CDR3 coding sequence is TGTGCCGGCAGCGTAGGTTCAGGGGATGTGGGTGAAAAACTGTTCTTT. Based on the CDR3 plus reference TRBV9 and TRBJ1-4, the full variable domain is DSGVTQTPKHLITATGQRVTLRCSPRSGDLSVYWYQQSLDQGLQFLIQYYNGEERAKGNILERFSAQQFPDLHSELNLSSLELGDSALYFCAGSVGSGDVGEKLFFGSGTQLSVL.